A selection of T cell receptor beta chains follows, all from one sample in a study of graft-versus-host responses after intestinal transplantation. No antigen is known for these receptors. Using immunoSEQ multiplex PCR, the repertoire was profiled, and TCRdb retains in-frame clones only, with some absent. Among some 97,000 clones listed, roughly 87% were seen once. The input for sequencing was unstimulated CD4+ T cells sorted from spleen or lymph node cells, taken before transplant. Receptors were obtained from a human donor who was the organ donor for an intestinal transplant. The CDR3 runs from the conserved cysteine through the conserved F or W. Fields, in order: clone size, D gene, V gene, J gene, CDR3 DNA, CDR3 protein. D genes are given only for firm matches. Size values are once, few and many counts, or a class for expanded clones, and some rows have none.

>NA|NA|TRBV7-2|TRBJ1-1
TGTGCCAGCAGCTTTGTCGGCAGTGAAGCTTTCTTT
CASSFVGSEAFF
>NA|TRBD2|TRBV5-1|TRBJ2-5
TGCGCCAGTCGTCCGGGACTAGCGGGGGTTAGACCCCAAGAGACCCAGTACTTC
CASRPGLAGVRPQETQYF
>NA|NA|TRBV6-5|TRBJ1-6
TGTGCCAGCAGACCGGACAGCCTCCGTAATTCACCCCCCCACTTT
CASRPDSLRNSPPHF
>NA|NA|TRBV4-2|TRBJ1-2
TGTGCCAGCAGCCAAGAGGTCAGAACTTACTATGGCTACACCTTC
CASSQEVRTYYGYTF
>NA|TRBD1|TRBV5-1|TRBJ1-6
TGCGCCAGCAGGGGACAGGGGGCGGTGAATTCACCCCTCCACTTT
CASRGQGAVNSPLHF
>NA|TRBD1|TRBV29-1|TRBJ1-4
TGCAGCGTTGGGACAGGGAGGGGTGAAAAACTGTTTTTT
CSVGTGRGEKLFF
>NA|TRBD1|TRBV6-5|TRBJ2-7
TGTGCCAGCAGGGAACCGGGACAGGGGAACTACGAGCAGTACTTC
CASREPGQGNYEQYF
>NA|TRBD2|TRBV5-1|TRBJ2-7
TGCGCCAGCAGCCCGGGGGGACCGGGGAGCTCCTACGAGCAGTACTTC
CASSPGGPGSSYEQYF
>NA|NA|TRBV29-1|TRBJ2-5
TGCAGCGTTGAAGCCCGACTTCCTCCGAAGACCCAGTACTTC
CSVEARLPPKTQYF
>NA|NA|TRBV10-1|TRBJ2-2
TGCGCCAGCAGTGAGATGGGTCCCGGGGAGCTGTTTTTT
CASSEMGPGELFF
>once|TRBD2|TRBV9|TRBJ2-2
TGTGCCAGCAGCGCGGGTGCTAGCGGGGGGGCAATGACCGGGGAGCTGTTTTTT
CASSAGASGGAMTGELFF
>NA|NA|TRBV28|TRBJ1-6
TGTGCCAGCAGTTTAGCCGACGCTGCTTCCAATTCACCCCTCCACTTT
CASSLADAASNSPLHF
>few|NA|TRBV9|TRBJ2-3
TGTGCCAGCAGCGCCACTAGCCGGGGGGATACGCAGTATTTT
CASSATSRGDTQYF
>NA|TRBD1|TRBV2|TRBJ2-7
TGTGCCAGCAGGCCTGTGACAGGGTACGAGCAGTACTTC
CASRPVTGYEQYF
>NA|NA|TRBV9|TRBJ2-3
TGTGCCAGCAGCGTAGTGGGGGTAGGGGACCGTGGGACAGATACGCAGTATTTT
CASSVVGVGDRGTDTQYF
>NA|NA|TRBV2|TRBJ1-2
TGTGCCAGCAGCGGGGAGCCGTGGTATGGCTACACCTTC
CASSGEPWYGYTF
>once|NA|TRBV5-1|TRBJ1-3
TGCGCCAGCAGCTCGGACGGGAGCTCTGGAAACACCATATATTTT
CASSSDGSSGNTIYF
>NA|NA|TRBV15|TRBJ1-4
TGTGCCACCAGCAGAGGAACAGGGCGTCCTGAAAAACTGTTTTTT
CATSRGTGRPEKLFF
>NA|NA|TRBV11-2|TRBJ1-4
TGTGCCAGCAGCTTACGTTGGATAGGGATAAATGAAAAACTGTTTTTT
CASSLRWIGINEKLFF
>once|NA|TRBV5-4|TRBJ2-7
TGTGCCAGCAGCTTGGCCGGGCAGTCTAAATCCCTCTCCTACGAGCAGTACTTC
CASSLAGQSKSLSYEQYF
>NA|TRBD1|TRBV19|TRBJ2-1
TGTGCCAGTAGTGTCACAGGGGGCAATGAGCAGTTCTTC
CASSVTGGNEQFF
>NA|TRBD2|TRBV6-6|TRBJ2-7
TGTGCCAGCAGGACTAGCGGGGGGGCTTACGAGCAGTACTTC
CASRTSGGAYEQYF
>NA|NA|TRBV5-1|TRBJ2-3
TGCGCCAGCAGCTTCCAGGGGATCTTCACAGATACGCAGTATTTT
CASSFQGIFTDTQYF
>NA|TRBD1|TRBV28|TRBJ1-5
TGTGCCAGCAGCTTGGGACAGGGGAATGTAGGGAATTCCAATCAGCCCCAGCATTTT
CASSLGQGNVGNSNQPQHF
>once|NA|TRBV29-1|TRBJ2-7
TGCAGCGCCGGCCGGGACCTCAGGGAGGAGCAGTACTTC
CSAGRDLREEQYF
>NA|NA|TRBV4-2|TRBJ2-2
TGTGCCAGCAGCCAACCGGCTTGGCGGAACACCGGGGAGCTGTTTTTT
CASSQPAWRNTGELFF
>NA|TRBD1|TRBV19|TRBJ1-5
TGTGCCAGTAGTTTCCGACAGGGCGTTCAGCCCCAGCATTTT
CASSFRQGVQPQHF
>few|NA|TRBV6-6|TRBJ2-7
TGTGCCAGCAGTTACAGGCAGGGGATGGACGAGCAGTACTTC
CASSYRQGMDEQYF
>NA|TRBD2|TRBV18|TRBJ2-1
TGTGCCAGCTCACCACTAGCGGGGGGATACAATGAGCAGTTCTTC
CASSPLAGGYNEQFF
>NA|TRBD1|TRBV4-2|TRBJ1-2
TGTGCCAGCAGACGCATCTCGGGACAGGTGAACTATGGCTACACCTTC
CASRRISGQVNYGYTF
>NA|TRBD2|TRBV5-1|TRBJ2-1
TGCGCCAGCAGCTACGACAGGGGACTAGCGGGGGCCTCCTACAATGAGCAGTTCTTC
CASSYDRGLAGASYNEQFF
>NA|NA|TRBV5-1|TRBJ2-2
TGCGCCAGCAAAACCGAGAACACCGGGGAGCTGTTTTTT
CASKTENTGELFF
>NA|TRBD2|TRBV11-2|TRBJ2-7
TGTGCCAGCACCCGAGGACTAGCGGGGGGGTCCTCCTACGAGCAGTACTTC
CASTRGLAGGSSYEQYF
>NA|NA|TRBV27|TRBJ1-4
TGTGCCAGCAGTTTATCGGGAGGGTTTAATGAAAAACTGTTTTTT
CASSLSGGFNEKLFF
>NA|TRBD2|TRBV5-4|TRBJ2-5
TGTGCCAGCAGCTGGGGGGGCCAAGAGACCCAGTACTTC
CASSWGGQETQYF
>once|NA|TRBV27|TRBJ1-5
TGTGCCAGCAGTTTATTCCGGGACAGCAATCAGCCCCAGCATTTT
CASSLFRDSNQPQHF
>NA|NA|TRBV2|TRBJ1-1
TGTGCCAGCACCTTGGGGGAAGTGGGCAGGGAAGCTTTCTTT
CASTLGEVGREAFF
>once|NA|TRBV27|TRBJ2-5
TGTGCCAGCAGTTTATCAACGGCCAAAGAGACCCAGTACTTC
CASSLSTAKETQYF
>NA|TRBD1|TRBV14|TRBJ2-5
TGTGCCAGCAGCCTTCGGACAGGGCGTTTCTCAAGGAAACAAGAGACCCAGTACTTC
CASSLRTGRFSRKQETQYF
>NA|NA|TRBV30|TRBJ1-4
TGTGCCTGGACTACTAATGAAAAACTGTTTTTT
CAWTTNEKLFF
>NA|NA|TRBV4-1|TRBJ2-7
TGCGCCAGCAGCCAAGATCTAAACAGGCCCTACGAGCAGTACTTC
CASSQDLNRPYEQYF
>NA|TRBD1|TRBV7-9|TRBJ1-1
TGTGCCAGCAGCTTAGAGACAGGGAGGGGGAAGGTAGCTTTCTTT
CASSLETGRGKVAFF
>NA|NA|TRBV5-4|TRBJ2-1
TGTGCCAGCAGCTTGCCTCCGGCTTCCCACAATGAGCAGTTCTTC
CASSLPPASHNEQFF
>NA|NA|TRBV10-2|TRBJ2-7
TGCGCCAGCAGAGAGGGACTTCACATAACCTACTACGAGCAGTACTTC
CASREGLHITYYEQYF